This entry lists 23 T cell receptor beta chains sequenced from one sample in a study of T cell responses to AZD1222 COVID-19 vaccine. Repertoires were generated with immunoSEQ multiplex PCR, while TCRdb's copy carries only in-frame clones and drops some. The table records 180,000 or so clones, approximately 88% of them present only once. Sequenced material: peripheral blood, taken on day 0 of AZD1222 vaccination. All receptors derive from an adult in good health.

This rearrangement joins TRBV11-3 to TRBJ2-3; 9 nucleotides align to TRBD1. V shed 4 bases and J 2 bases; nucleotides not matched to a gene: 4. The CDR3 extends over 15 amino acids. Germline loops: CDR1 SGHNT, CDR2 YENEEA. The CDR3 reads CASSSGQGNTDTQYF. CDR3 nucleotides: TGTGCCAGCAGCTCCGGACAGGGGAACACAGATACGCAGTATTTT.

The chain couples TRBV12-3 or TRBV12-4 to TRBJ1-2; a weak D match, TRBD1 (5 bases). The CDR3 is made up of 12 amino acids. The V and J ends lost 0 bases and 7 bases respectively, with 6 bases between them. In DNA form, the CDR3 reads TGTGCCAGCAGTTTAGCAGGGGTTGGCTACACCTTC. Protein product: CASSLAGVGYTF.

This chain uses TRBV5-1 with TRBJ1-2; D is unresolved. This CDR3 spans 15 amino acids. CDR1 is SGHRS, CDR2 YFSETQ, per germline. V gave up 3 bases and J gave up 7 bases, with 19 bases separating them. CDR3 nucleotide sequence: TGCGCCAGCAGCTCGGGCGATGCGGTAACGCGTGGCTACACCTTC. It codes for CASSSGDAVTRGYTF. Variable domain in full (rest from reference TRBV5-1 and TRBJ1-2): KAGVTQTPRYLIKTRGQQVTLSCSPISGHRSVSWYQQTPGQGLQFLFEYFSETQRNKGNFPGRFSGRQFSNSRSEMNVSTLELGDSALYLCASSSGDAVTRGYTFGSGTRLTVV.

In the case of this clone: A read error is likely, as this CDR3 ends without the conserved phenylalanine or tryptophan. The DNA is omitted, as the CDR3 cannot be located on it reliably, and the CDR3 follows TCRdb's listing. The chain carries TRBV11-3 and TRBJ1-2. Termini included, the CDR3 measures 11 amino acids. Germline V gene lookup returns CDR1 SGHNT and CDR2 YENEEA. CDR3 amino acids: CASSLVPGARS.

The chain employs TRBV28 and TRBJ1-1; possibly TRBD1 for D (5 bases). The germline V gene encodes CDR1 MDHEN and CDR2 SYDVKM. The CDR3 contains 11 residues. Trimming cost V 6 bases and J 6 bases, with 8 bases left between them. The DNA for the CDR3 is TGTGCCAGCAGAGGGACGGCTGAAGCTTTCTTT. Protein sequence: CASRGTAEAFF.

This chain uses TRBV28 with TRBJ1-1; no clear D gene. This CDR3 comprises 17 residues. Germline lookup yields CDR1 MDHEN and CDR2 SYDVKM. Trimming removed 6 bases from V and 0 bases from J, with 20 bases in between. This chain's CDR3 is CASRRSLHKGMNTEAFF. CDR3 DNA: TGTGCCAGCAGACGATCCCTCCATAAGGGTATGAACACTGAAGCTTTCTTT.

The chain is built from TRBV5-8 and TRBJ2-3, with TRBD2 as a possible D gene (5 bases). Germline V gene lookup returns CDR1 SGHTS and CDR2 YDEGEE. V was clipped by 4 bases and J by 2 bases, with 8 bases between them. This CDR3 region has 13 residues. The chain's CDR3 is CASSQRYTDTQYF. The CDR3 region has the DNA TGTGCCAGCAGCCAGCGGTACACAGATACGCAGTATTTT.

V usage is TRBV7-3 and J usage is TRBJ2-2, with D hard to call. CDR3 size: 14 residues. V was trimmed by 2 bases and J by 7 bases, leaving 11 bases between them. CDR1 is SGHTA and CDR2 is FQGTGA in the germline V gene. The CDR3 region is CASSLGRVGGELFF. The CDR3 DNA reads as TGTGCCAGCAGCTTAGGCCGAGTCGGCGGGGAGCTGTTTTTT.

In nucleotides, the CDR3 is TGTGCCAGTAGCAAATACGGGGTCGATGGCTACACCTTC. Encoded protein: CASSKYGVDGYTF. This rearrangement joins TRBV19 to TRBJ1-2; no definite D call. The CDR3 runs to 13 residues. The V gene's germline CDR1 is LNHDA and CDR2 SQIVND (reference sequence). V lost 6 bases to trimming and J lost 6 bases, with 14 bases between them.

The CDR3 sequence: CASSFTWQGEQYV. The CDR3 region has the DNA TGTGCCAGCAGCTTCACCTGGCAGGGGGAGCAGTACGTC. V and J are TRBV7-2 and TRBJ2-7; TRBD1 might be the D (6 bases). V dropped 3 bases and J dropped 7 bases, with 13 bases sitting between them. Germline assignment: CDR1 SGHTA and CDR2 FQGNSA. This CDR3 spans 13 amino acids.

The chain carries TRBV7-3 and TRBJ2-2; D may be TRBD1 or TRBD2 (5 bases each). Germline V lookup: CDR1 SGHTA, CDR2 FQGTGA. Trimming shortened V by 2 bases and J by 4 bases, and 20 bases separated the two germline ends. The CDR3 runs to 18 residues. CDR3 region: CASSLFMAGAGTTGELFF. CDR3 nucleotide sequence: TGTGCCAGCAGCTTATTCATGGCCGGGGCAGGTACCACCGGGGAGCTGTTTTTT.

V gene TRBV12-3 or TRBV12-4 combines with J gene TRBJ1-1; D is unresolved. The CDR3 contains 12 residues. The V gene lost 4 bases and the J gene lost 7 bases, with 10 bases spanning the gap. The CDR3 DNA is TGTGCCAGCAGTTGGAGGCGGGGTGAAGCTTTCTTT. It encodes CASSWRRGEAFF.

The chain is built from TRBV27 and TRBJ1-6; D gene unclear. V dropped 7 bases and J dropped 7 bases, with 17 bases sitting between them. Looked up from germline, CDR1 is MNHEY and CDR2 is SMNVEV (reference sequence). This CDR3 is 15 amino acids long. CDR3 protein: CASKKSNRENSPLHF. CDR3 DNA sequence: TGTGCCAGCAAGAAATCTAACAGAGAGAATTCACCCCTCCACTTT.

The CDR3 here is CASSPTGAGNTIYF. Written as DNA, the CDR3 is TGCGCCAGCAGCCCAACAGGAGCGGGAAACACCATATATTTT. The chain employs TRBV5-1 and TRBJ1-3, with a weak D call TRBD1 (5 bases). The V gene's germline CDR1 is SGHRS and CDR2 YFSETQ. The CDR3 contains 14 residues. Trimming left V 4 bases short and J 4 bases short, with 12 bases between.

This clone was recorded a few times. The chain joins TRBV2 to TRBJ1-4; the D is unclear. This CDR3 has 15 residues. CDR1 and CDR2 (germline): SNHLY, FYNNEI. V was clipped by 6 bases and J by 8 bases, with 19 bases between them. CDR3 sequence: CASSEKGLPGEKLFF. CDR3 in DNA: TGTGCCAGCAGCGAAAAGGGATTACCTGGGGAAAAACTGTTTTTT. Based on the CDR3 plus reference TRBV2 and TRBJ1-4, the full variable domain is EPEVTQTPSHQVTQMGQEVILRCVPISNHLYFYWYRQILGQKVEFLVSFYNNEISEKSEIFDDQFSVERPDGSNFTLKIRSTKLEDSAMYFCASSEKGLPGEKLFFGSGTQLSVL.

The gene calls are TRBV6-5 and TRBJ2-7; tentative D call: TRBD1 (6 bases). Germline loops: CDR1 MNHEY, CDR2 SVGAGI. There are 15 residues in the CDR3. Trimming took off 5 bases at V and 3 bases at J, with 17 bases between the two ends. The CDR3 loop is CASSIPGTRNYEQYV. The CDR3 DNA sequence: TGTGCCAGCAGTATCCCCGGGACACGGAACTACGAGCAGTACGTC.

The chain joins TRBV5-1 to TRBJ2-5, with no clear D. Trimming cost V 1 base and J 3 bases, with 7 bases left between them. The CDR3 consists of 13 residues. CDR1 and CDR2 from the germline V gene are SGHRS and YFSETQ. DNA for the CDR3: TGCGCCAGCAGCTTGTCAACAGAAGAGACCCAGTACTTC. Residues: CASSLSTEETQYF.

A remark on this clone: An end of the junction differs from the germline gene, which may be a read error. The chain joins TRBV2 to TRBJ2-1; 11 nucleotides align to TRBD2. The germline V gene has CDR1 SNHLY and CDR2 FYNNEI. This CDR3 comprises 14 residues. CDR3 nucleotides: TGTGCCAGCAGTGAATTCCCTAGCGGGGGGCCGGAGGTCTTC. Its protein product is CASSEFPSGGPEVF.

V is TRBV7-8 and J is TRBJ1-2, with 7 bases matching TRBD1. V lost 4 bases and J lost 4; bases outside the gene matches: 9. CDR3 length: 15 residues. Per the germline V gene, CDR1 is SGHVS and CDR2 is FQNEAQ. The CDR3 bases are TGTGCCAGCAGCTCCTACAGGGGAGATATCTATGGCTACACCTTC. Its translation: CASSSYRGDIYGYTF.

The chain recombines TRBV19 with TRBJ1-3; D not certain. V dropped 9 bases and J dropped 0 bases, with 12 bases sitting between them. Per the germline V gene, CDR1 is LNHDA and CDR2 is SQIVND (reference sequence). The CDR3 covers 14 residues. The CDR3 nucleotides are TGTGCCAGCACGTCCTGGAGCTCTGGAAACACCATATATTTT. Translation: CASTSWSSGNTIYF.

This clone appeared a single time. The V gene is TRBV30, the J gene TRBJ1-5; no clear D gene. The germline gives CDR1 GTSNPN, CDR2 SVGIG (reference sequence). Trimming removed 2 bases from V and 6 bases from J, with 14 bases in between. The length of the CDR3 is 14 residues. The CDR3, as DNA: TGTGCCTGGAGTTTCCCAGAAGGCGGTCAGCCCCAGCATTTT. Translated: CAWSFPEGGQPQHF.

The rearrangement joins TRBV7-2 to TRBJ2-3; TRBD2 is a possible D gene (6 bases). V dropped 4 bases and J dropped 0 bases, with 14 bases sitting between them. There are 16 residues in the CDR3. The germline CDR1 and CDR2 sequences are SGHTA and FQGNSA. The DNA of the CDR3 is TGTGCCAGCAGCTCCCTGGGGGGAACTAGCACAGATACGCAGTATTTT. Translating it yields CASSSLGGTSTDTQYF.

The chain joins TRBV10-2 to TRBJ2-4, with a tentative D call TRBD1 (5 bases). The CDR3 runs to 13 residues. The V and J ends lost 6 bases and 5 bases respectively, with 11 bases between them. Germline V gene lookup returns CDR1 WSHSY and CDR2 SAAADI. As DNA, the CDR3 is TGCGCCAGCAGCAAAGACAGCGAAAACATTCAGTACTTC. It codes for CASSKDSENIQYF.